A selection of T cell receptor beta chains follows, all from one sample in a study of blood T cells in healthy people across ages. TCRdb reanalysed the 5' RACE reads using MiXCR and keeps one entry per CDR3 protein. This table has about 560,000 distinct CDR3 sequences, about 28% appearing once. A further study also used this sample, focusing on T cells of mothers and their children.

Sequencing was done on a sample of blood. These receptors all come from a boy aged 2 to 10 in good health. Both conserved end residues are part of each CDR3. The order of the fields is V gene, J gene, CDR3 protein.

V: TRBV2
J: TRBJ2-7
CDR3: CASSEPRDISYEQYF

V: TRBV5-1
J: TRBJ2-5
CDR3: CASSRGTGGGGETQYF

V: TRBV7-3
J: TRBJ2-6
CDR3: CASSVGTGGSGANVLTF

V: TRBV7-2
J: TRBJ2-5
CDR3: CASSSRTGRGETQYF

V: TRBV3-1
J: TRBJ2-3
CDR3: CASSQVGGPTDTQYF

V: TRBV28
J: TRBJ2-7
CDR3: CASRTSSLYEQYF

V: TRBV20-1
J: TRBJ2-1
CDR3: CSAPSGNYNEQFF

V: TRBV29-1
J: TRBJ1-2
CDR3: CSVIRGQDYNYGYTF

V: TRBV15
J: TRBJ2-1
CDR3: CATSRKTSGANNEQFF

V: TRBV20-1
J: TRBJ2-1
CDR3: CSASSGGPNEQFF

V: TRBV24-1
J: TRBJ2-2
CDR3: CATQAGGDTGELFF

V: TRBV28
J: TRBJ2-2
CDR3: CASRVTLSGELFF

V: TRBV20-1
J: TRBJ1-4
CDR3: CSARGQTGFSSLQKLFF

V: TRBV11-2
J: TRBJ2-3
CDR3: CASSLNPTSGVVGTQYF

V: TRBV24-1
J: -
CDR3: CATSATGTGGSDEQFF

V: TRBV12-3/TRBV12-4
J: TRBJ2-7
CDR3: CASTPTSGAYEQYF

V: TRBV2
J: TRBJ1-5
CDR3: CASSRGRVGRPSNHSNQPQHF

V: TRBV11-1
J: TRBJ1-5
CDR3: CASSPTWDQPQHF